This section outlines one T cell receptor (beta chain) sequence together with its context. Its antigen is not known. This sample was included in a study of cytomegalovirus exposure and HLA in healthy donors. The study, taken as a whole, reports: When analyzed later, the rates of TCR association showed variation by HLA locus, with DRB1 the most and HLA-C the fewest.

Amplification used 60 Vbeta primers and 13 Jbeta primers. The authors' processing: An analysis that came later counted tens of millions of unique TCR beta chains, approximately 10 million shared. The data were produced by immunoSEQ multiplex PCR, yet TCRdb's version contains in-frame clones alone and is incomplete. The V and J calls and clone size were taken over from that table, and D and trimming were inferred from the DNA. The table has about 68,000 clones, 80% to 90% seen once. The V end was cut by 6 bases, the J end by 0 bases, with 9 bases between. CDR3 size: 14 residues. Germline V lookup: CDR1 LNHDA, CDR2 SQIVND (reference sequence).

The gene calls are TRBV19 and TRBJ1-3, with TRBD1 as a possible D gene (6 bases). The sample taken for sequencing was PBMCs. This receptor was taken from a human donor in good health. For the CDR3, the DNA is TGTGCCAGTAGGACGGACAGCTCTGGAAACACCATATATTTT. As protein: CASRTDSSGNTIYF.